This T cell receptor beta chain derives from a study of STAT5B mutations in CD4+ large granular lymphocyte leukemia. Between the trimmed V and J ends, which lost 3 bases and 0 bases, there was a span of 9 bases. Per germline, CDR1 MDHEN and CDR2 SYDVKM. The CDR3 runs 14 residues. Repertoires were generated with immunoSEQ multiplex PCR, while TCRdb's copy carries only in-frame clones and drops some. The data hold 20,000 to 25,000 clones, with less than 80% observed a single time. The sequence came from a human donor in good health. Sequences were obtained from CD4+ T cells from blood buffy coats. The chain carries TRBV28 and TRBJ2-7; D gene unclear. Written as DNA, the CDR3 is TGTGCCAGCAGTTTTTGGGCGAACTCCTACGAGCAGTACTTC. Encoded protein: CASSFWANSYEQYF.